This T cell receptor (beta chain) derives from a study of OX40 agonist ivuxolimab in advanced cancers. Study at large: The patients received ivuxolimab by intravenous route every 2 weeks at 0.01 to 10 mg/kg. Previous treatment with anti-PD-1, anti-PD-L1 or anti-CTLA-4 therapy was allowed; 40% had received some. Study-wide results and limits: Fewer expanded clones were found on average in CD4+ than in CD8+ T cells. At 0.1 to 3.0 mg/kg, clonal expansion of CD4+ and CD8+ blood T cells had occurred by week 6.

CDR3 length: 16 amino acids. CDR1 and CDR2 (germline): SGHDN, FVKESK. Losses at the gene ends were 5 bases for V and 4 bases for J; bases not matched to a gene: 12. With respect to this clone: Its specificity is not known.

Sequenced by immunoSEQ multiplex PCR; TCRdb stores in-frame clones only, minus some. The sample carries roughly 70,000 clones, 85% to 90% recorded once. The sequence was collected from an adult with an advanced solid tumor such as melanoma, head and neck, liver or kidney cancer. The sample here was CD4+ or CD8+ T cells sorted from blood, taken in a trial of the OX40 agonist ivuxolimab. The chain is built from TRBV14 and TRBJ2-7; TRBD1 matches 9 bases. This CDR3 is CASSSLYRGRGYEQYF. The CDR3 nucleotides read TGTGCCAGCAGCAGCCTTTACAGGGGGCGTGGGTACGAGCAGTACTTC.